This T cell receptor beta chain was identified in a study of read filtering for tumor transcriptome and immune sequencing (dated by TCRdb to the early 2020s). At the level of the whole study: Of the patients in the cohort, around 17 were male and 14 were female, and their mean age was about 72 years, with a range of about 47 to 85. TCR repertoires obtained by targeted immune repertoire sequencing and by bulk whole-transcriptome sequencing performed on the same bone marrow samples were compared. TCR-region mapped reads per sample ranged from about 4.05 to 11 million with IR-seq versus only about 85 to 1273 with RNA-seq. A main aim was a read-filtering strategy for immune repertoire data, specifically whether clonotypes supported by a single read should be removed. After DNase treatment, whole-transcriptome libraries were prepared using the TruSeq RNA Access Library Prep Kit. By revised international staging, eight or nine patients were R-ISS I, about 16 were R-ISS II and about seven were R-ISS III.

This clonotype was seen many times. It has no known antigen specificity. No quality values exist for individual bases; no much larger clone is one base distant. Every patient had bone marrow sampled at the time of active disease. Ficoll-Hypaque density gradient centrifugation was used to isolate the bone marrow mononuclear cells. Myeloma plasma cells were removed and CD138-negative cells were obtained by negative selection following labeling with CD138 magnetic microbeads on a MACS separator. Flow cytometry with CD138 antibodies on an Attune NxT was used to check how pure the isolated cells were. TRIzol reagent was used to extract total RNA, which was then quantified with a NanoDrop spectrophotometer. For each patient, the CD138-negative bone marrow sample underwent paired RNA-seq and IR-seq. TCR libraries were built from 400 to 450 ng RNA with the Immunoverse kit, using molecular barcoded adaptors covering alpha/delta and beta/gamma chains. TCR library preparation was performed with the same RNA that was used for transcriptome sequencing. Sequencing of TCR libraries was carried out on an Illumina HiSeq 4000 with 2 x 150 cycles. Per the authors' processing: With MiXCR, TCR reads were aligned to human V, D, J and C references and assembled into CDR3 clonotypes, with quality filtering and error correction included. The tcR package in R was used to analyze clonotype counts and gene usage diversity. For inspection of raw mapping reads, RNA-seq reads were mapped by STAR aligner version 2.5.3a onto GRCh37 of the human genome. To test how sequencing depth affects detected clonotypes, IR-seq fastq files were randomly downsampled with Seqtk 1.3. Using fastp trimming at Q25 and MiXCR clonotype assembly, TCRdb reanalyzed the public sequencing data and kept in-frame beta chains. Every distinct CDR3 protein forms one entry, paired with its most common genes and DNA. The V and J calls here are based on TCRdb, not the publication. This sample is represented by tens of thousands of distinct CDR3 sequences; around 21% of them were singletons. The ten largest clones add up to less than 45% of the sample.

Beyond this particular receptor, the publication reports: Compared with RNA-seq, IR-seq captured clonotypes at much greater depth and more reliably, and a smaller IR-seq throughput was enough to identify most of the shared clonotypes. Single-read clonotypes made up around 85% of clonotypes but only approximately 4% of total reads in IR-seq, compared with 65% to 75% of clonotypes and 35% to 55% of reads in RNA-seq. The sorted CD138-negative fraction was a mixed bone marrow immune population, not purified T cells. Removing single-read clonotypes increased the correlation between IR-seq and RNA-seq shared clonotype proportions.

The TCR was taken from a donor aged 40 or over with multiple myeloma. The source material was a population of CD138-negative cells sorted from bone marrow. In the paper's terms, the cell subset or site label means: bone marrow mononuclear cells depleted of CD138+ plasma/myeloma cells by negative magnetic selection.

The DNA is TGTGCCAGCTCACCACGTTGGACAGGGAAGAACACTGAAGCTTTCTTT. The encoded protein is CASSPRWTGKNTEAFF. The rearrangement combines TRBV18 with TRBJ1-1; 8 of the junction bases match TRBD1. The germline V gene encodes CDR1 KGHSH and CDR2 LQKENI. Counted from cysteine to phenylalanine, this CDR3 has 16 amino acids. Only the CDR3 region is kept as DNA, spanning 48 bases read in frame from base 1. Unmatched junction bases come to 5, with V trimmed by 1 base and J by 1 base.